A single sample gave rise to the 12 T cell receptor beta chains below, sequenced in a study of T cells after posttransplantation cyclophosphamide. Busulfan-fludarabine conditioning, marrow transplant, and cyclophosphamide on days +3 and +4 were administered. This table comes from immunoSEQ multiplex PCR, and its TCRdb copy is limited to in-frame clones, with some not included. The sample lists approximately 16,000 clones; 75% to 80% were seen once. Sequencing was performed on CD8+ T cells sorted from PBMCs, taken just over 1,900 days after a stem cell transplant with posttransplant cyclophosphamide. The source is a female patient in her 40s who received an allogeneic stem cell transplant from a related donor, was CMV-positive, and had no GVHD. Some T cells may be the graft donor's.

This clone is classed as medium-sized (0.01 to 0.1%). This chain's CDR3 is CASSLNQGLAGEETQYF. CDR3 in DNA: TGTGCCAGCAGCCTAAATCAAGGACTAGCGGGGGAAGAGACCCAGTACTTC. The genes are TRBV7-7 and TRBJ2-5; 13 nucleotides align to TRBD2. This CDR3 has 17 residues. CDR1 is SSHAT and CDR2 is FNYEAQ in the germline V gene (reference sequence). Trimming cost V 5 bases and J 3 bases; bases outside gene matches: 9.

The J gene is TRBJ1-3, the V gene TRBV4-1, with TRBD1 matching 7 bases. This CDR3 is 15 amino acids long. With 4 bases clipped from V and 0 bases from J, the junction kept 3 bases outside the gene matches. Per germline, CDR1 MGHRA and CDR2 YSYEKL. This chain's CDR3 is CASSPRDSSGNTIYF. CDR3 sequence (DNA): TGCGCCAGCAGCCCCCGGGACAGCTCTGGAAACACCATATATTTT.

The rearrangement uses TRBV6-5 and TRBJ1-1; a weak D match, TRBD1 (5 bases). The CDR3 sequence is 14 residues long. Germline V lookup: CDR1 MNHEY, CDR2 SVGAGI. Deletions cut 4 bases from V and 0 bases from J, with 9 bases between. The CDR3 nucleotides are TGTGCCAGCAGTTTCGGGGGTATGAACACTGAAGCTTTCTTT. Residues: CASSFGGMNTEAFF.

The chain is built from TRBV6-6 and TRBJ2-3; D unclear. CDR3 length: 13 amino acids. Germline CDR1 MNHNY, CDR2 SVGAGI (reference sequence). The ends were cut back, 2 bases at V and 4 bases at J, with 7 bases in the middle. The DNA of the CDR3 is TGTGCCAGCAGTTACACACGCCCAGATACGCAGTATTTT. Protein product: CASSYTRPDTQYF.

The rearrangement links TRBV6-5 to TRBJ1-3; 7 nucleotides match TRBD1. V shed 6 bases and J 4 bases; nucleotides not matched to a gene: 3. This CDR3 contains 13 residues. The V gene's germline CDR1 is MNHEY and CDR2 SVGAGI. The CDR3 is CASSPGGGNTIYF. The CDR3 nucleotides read TGTGCCAGCAGCCCAGGGGGAGGAAACACCATATATTTT.

DNA of the CDR3: TGTGCCAGCAGCTCGGCGGGAGGTGAGCAGTTCTTC. Its protein is CASSSAGGEQFF. The chain combines TRBV7-3 with TRBJ2-1, with 8 bases lining up with TRBD2. Germline V CDR1 and CDR2: SGHTA, FQGTGA. The V segment lost 4 bases and the J segment 9 bases; nucleotides outside the gene matches: 2. CDR3 length: 12 amino acids.

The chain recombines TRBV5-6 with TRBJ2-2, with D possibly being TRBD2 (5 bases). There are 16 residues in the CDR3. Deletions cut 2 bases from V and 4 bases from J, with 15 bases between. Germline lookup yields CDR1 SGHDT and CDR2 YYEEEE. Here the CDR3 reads CASSLSWESGTGELFF. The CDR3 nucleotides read TGTGCCAGCAGCTTATCATGGGAGAGTGGCACCGGGGAGCTGTTTTTT.

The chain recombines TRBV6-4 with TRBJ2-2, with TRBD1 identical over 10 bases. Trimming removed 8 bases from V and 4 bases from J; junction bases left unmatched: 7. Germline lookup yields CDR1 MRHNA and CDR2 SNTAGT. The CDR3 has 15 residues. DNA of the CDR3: TGTGCCAGCCCGCCGGACAGGGGGGGCACCGGGGAGCTGTTTTTT. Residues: CASPPDRGGTGELFF.

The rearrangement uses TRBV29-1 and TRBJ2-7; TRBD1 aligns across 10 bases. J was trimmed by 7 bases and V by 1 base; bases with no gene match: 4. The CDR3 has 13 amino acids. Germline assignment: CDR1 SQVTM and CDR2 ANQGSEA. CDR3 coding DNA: TGCAGCGTTGAAGGACAGGGGGCGGGGGAGCAGTACTTC. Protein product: CSVEGQGAGEQYF.

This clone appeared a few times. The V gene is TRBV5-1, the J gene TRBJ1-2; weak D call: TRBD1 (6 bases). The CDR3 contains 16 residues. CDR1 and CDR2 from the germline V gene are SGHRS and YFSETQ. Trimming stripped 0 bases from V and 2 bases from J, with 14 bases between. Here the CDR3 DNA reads TGCGCCAGCAGCTTGGGCTATACAGGGCTGAACTATGGCTACACCTTC. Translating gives CASSLGYTGLNYGYTF.

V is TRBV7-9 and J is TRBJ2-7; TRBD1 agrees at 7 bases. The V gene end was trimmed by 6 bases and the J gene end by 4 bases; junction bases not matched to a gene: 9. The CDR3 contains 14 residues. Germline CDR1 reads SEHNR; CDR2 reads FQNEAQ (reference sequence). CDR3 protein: CASSRDSLLYEQYF. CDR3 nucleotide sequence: TGTGCCAGCAGTCGGGACAGCCTCTTATACGAGCAGTACTTC.

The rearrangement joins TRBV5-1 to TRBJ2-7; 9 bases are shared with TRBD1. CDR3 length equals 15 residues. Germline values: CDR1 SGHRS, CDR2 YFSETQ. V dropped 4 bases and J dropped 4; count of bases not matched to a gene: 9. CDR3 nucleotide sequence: TGCGCCAGCAGCGCTAAACAGGGGGCCAAATACGAGCAGTACTTC. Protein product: CASSAKQGAKYEQYF.